The next 8 T cell receptor beta chains were all read from a single sample in a study of OX40 agonist ivuxolimab in advanced cancers. The repertoire was sequenced with immunoSEQ multiplex PCR; TCRdb's copy has only in-frame clones and lacks some. The sample comprises approximately 47,000 clones, around 87% of which are singletons, and 1.9% rests with the top ten. Sequences were derived from CD4+ or CD8+ T cells sorted from blood, sampled in a trial of the OX40 agonist ivuxolimab. All receptors derive from an adult with an advanced solid tumor such as melanoma, head and neck, liver or kidney cancer.

CDR3 in DNA: TGTGCCAGCTCACCAGGACTAGCGGCTAACACCGGGGAGCTGTTTTTT. It encodes CASSPGLAANTGELFF. The chain is built from TRBV18 and TRBJ2-2, with 10 bases that match TRBD2. From germline, CDR1 is KGHSH and CDR2 LQKENI. V shed 2 bases and J 2 bases; nucleotides not matched to a gene: 2. This CDR3 spans 16 amino acids.

The chain links TRBV10-3 to TRBJ1-1; D not resolved. The V gene's germline CDR1 is ENHRY and CDR2 SYGVKD. The CDR3 consists of 13 residues. The V end was cut by 3 bases, the J end by 1 base, with 6 bases between. Here the CDR3 reads CAISEPPNTEAFF. DNA of the CDR3: TGTGCCATCAGTGAACCACCGAACACTGAAGCTTTCTTT.

V and J are TRBV7-9 and TRBJ2-5; 8 bases align to TRBD1. Germline V gene data show CDR1 as SEHNR and CDR2 as FQNEAQ (reference sequence). Trimming removed 6 bases from V and 2 bases from J; junction bases left unmatched: 5. The CDR3 is 14 residues long. The CDR3 spells CASSQGAEQETQYF. The CDR3 nucleotides are TGTGCCAGCAGTCAGGGGGCAGAGCAAGAGACCCAGTACTTC.

The rearrangement joins TRBV29-1 to TRBJ2-1, with TRBD1 as a possible D gene (5 bases). The germline CDR1 and CDR2 sequences are SQVTM and ANQGSEA. The CDR3 spans 13 residues. V dropped 4 bases and J dropped 4 bases, with 11 bases sitting between them. For the CDR3, the DNA is TGCAGCGTTGGTGAGACAGCTTACAATGAGCAGTTCTTC. Residues: CSVGETAYNEQFF.

V gene TRBV18 combines with J gene TRBJ1-1; D gene unclear. This CDR3 spans 13 amino acids. CDR1 is KGHSH, CDR2 LQKENI, per germline. V was pared by 4 bases and J by 1 base, with 7 bases between. The CDR3 DNA reads TGTGCCAGCTCACATGGCAGGAACACTGAAGCTTTCTTT. As protein: CASSHGRNTEAFF.

This chain connects TRBV7-2 to TRBJ2-7; 8 bases fit TRBD2. CDR1 is SGHTA and CDR2 is FQGNSA in the germline V gene. With 2 bases clipped from V and 3 bases from J, the junction kept 12 bases outside the gene matches. The CDR3 has 17 residues. CDR3 residues: CASSLIISGITNYEQYF. CDR3 DNA sequence: TGTGCCAGCAGCTTAATTATTAGCGGGATCACCAACTACGAGCAGTACTTC. Together with reference TRBV7-2 and TRBJ2-7, the CDR3 gives the full variable domain: GAGVSQSPSNKVTEKGKDVELRCDPISGHTALYWYRQSLGQGLEFLIYFQGNSAPDKSGLPSDRFSAERTGGSVSTLTIQRTQQEDSAVYLCASSLIISGITNYEQYFGPGTRLTVT.

The rearrangement joins TRBV7-3 to TRBJ2-1, with TRBD2 matching over 9 bases. Germline CDR1 is SGHTA and CDR2 is FQGTGA. CDR3 length: 16 residues. After removal of 5 bases from V and 1 base from J, the junction contained 6 bases not matched to a gene. The DNA of the CDR3 is TGTGCCAGCAGCCAACGAGCGGGGGGTTCCTACAATGAGCAGTTCTTC. Amino acid sequence: CASSQRAGGSYNEQFF. Full variable domain (rest looked up from reference TRBV7-3 and TRBJ2-1): GAGVSQTPSNKVTEKGKYVELRCDPISGHTALYWYRQSLGQGPEFLIYFQGTGAADDSGLPNDRFFAVRPEGSVSTLKIQRTERGDSAVYLCASSQRAGGSYNEQFFGPGTRLTVL.

The V gene is TRBV6-6, the J gene TRBJ2-7, with 9 nucleotides matching TRBD2. Germline trimming cut 2 bases from V and 2 bases from J; bases unmatched to any gene: 4. Germline V lookup: CDR1 MNHNY, CDR2 SVGAGI (reference sequence). The CDR3 is 15 amino acids. The CDR3 region has the DNA TGTGCCAGCAGTTACAGGGCTAGCGGGGCCTACGAGCAGTACTTC. Residues: CASSYRASGAYEQYF.